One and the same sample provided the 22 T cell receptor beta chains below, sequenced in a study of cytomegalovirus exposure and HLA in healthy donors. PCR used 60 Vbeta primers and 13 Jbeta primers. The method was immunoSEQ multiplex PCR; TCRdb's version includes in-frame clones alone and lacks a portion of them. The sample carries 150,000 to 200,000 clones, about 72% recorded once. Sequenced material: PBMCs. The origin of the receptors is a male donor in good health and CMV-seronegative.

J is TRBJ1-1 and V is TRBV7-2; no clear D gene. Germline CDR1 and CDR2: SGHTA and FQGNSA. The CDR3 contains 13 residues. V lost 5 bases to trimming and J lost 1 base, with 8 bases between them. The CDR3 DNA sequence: TGTGCCAGCAGCCCCGGTGGGAACACTGAAGCTTTCTTT. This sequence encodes CASSPGGNTEAFF.

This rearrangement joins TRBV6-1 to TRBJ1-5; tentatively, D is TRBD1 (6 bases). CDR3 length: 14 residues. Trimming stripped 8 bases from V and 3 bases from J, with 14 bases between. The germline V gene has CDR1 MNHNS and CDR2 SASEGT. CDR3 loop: CASLLGTPNQPQHF. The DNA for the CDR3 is TGTGCCAGCTTACTCGGGACACCCAATCAGCCCCAGCATTTT.

In DNA form, the CDR3 reads TGTGCCAGCAGTTACGGACAGCACGACTATGGCTACACCTTC. It translates to CASSYGQHDYGYTF. This sequence joins TRBV6-5 and TRBJ1-2, with D tentatively TRBD1 (6 bases). With 2 bases removed from V and 3 bases from J, the gap between germline ends came to 10 bases. The germline gives CDR1 MNHEY, CDR2 SVGAGI. The CDR3 is made up of 14 amino acids.

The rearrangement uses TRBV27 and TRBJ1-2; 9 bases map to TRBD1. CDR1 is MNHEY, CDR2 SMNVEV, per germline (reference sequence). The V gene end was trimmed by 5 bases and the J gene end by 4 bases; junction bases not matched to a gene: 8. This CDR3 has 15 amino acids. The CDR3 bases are TGTGCCAGCAGTGACGGACAGGGGATCATCTATGGCTACACCTTC. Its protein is CASSDGQGIIYGYTF.

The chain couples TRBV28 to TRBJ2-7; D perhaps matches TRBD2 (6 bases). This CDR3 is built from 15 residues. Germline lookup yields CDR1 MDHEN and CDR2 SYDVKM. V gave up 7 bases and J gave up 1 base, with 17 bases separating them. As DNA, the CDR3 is TGTGCCAGCATCCCCCACTCGGAGGGGTCCTACGAGCAGTACTTC. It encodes CASIPHSEGSYEQYF.

CDR3 coding DNA: TGTGCCAGCAGCCCAGACACCACATATGGCTACACCTTC. Its protein is CASSPDTTYGYTF. The V and J genes are TRBV7-2 and TRBJ1-2; no firm D call. V was pared by 5 bases and J by 5 bases, with 12 bases between. The CDR3 contains 13 residues. Germline loops: CDR1 SGHTA, CDR2 FQGNSA. The variable domain in full, with the rest retrieved from reference TRBV7-2 and TRBJ1-2, is GAGVSQSPSNKVTEKGKDVELRCDPISGHTALYWYRQSLGQGLEFLIYFQGNSAPDKSGLPSDRFSAERTGGSVSTLTIQRTQQEDSAVYLCASSPDTTYGYTFGSGTRLTVV.

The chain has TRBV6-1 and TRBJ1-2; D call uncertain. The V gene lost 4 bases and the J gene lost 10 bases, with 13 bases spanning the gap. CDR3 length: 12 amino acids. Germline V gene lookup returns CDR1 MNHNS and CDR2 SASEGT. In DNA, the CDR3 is TGTGCCAGCAGTGGGAGGACGGACTCCTACACCTTC. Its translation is CASSGRTDSYTF.

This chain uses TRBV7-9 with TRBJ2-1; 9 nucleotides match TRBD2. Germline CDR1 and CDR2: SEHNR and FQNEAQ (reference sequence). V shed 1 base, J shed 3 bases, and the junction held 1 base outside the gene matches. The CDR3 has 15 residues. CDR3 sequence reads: CASSLGSGGYNEQFF. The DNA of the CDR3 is TGTGCCAGCAGCTTAGGTAGCGGGGGCTACAATGAGCAGTTCTTC.

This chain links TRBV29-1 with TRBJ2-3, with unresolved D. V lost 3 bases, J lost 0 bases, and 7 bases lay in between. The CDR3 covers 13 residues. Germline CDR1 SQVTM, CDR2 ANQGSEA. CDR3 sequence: CSVDSPSTDTQYF. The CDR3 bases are TGCAGCGTTGACTCCCCTAGCACAGATACGCAGTATTTT.

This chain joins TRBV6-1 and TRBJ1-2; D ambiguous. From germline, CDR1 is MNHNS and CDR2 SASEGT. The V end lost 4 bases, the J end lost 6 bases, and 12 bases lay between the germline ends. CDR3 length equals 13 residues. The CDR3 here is CASSGMIGDGYTF. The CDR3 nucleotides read TGTGCCAGCAGTGGGATGATCGGGGATGGCTACACCTTC.

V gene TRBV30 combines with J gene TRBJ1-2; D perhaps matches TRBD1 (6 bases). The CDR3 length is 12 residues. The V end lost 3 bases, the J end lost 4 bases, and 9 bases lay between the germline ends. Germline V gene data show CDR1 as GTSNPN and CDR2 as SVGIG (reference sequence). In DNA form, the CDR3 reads TGTGCCTGGAGGGGGGCCTCCTATGGCTACACCTTC. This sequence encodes CAWRGASYGYTF.

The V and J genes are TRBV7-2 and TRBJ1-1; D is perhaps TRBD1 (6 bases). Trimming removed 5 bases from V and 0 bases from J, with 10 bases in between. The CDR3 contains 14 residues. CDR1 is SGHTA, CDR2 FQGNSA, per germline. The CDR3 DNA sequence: TGTGCCAGCAGCCCGGGGGGCCTGAACACTGAAGCTTTCTTT. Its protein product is CASSPGGLNTEAFF.

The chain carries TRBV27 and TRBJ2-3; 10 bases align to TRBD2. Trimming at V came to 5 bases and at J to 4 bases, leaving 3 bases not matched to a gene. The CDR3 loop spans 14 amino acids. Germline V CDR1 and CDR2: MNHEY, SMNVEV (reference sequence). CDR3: CASSPLAGADTQYF. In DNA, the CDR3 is TGTGCCAGCAGTCCTCTAGCGGGGGCAGATACGCAGTATTTT.

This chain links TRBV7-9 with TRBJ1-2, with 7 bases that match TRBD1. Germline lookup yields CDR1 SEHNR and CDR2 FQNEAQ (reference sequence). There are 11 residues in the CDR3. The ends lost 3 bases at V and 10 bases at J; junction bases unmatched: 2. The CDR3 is CASSLQGDYTF. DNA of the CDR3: TGTGCCAGCAGCTTGCAGGGGGACTACACCTTC.

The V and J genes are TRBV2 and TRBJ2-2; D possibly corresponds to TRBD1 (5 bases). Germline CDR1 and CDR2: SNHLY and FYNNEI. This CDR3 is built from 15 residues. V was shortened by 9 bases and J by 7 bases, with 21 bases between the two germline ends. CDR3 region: CASLRTSERVGELFF. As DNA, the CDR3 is TGTGCCAGTCTAAGGACATCTGAACGCGTCGGGGAGCTGTTTTTT.

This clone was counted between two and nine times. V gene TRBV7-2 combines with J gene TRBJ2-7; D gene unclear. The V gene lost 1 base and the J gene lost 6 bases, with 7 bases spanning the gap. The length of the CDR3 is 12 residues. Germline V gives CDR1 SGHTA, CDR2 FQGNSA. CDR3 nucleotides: TGTGCCAGCAGCTTAGGACTTGTCGAGCAGTACTTC. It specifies CASSLGLVEQYF.

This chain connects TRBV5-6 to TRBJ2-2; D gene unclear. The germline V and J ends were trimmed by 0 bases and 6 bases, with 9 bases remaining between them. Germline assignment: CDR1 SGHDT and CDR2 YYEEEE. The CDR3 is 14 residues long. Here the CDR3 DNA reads TGTGCCAGCAGCTTGGGGCTGGTGGCCGGGGAGCTGTTTTTT. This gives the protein CASSLGLVAGELFF.

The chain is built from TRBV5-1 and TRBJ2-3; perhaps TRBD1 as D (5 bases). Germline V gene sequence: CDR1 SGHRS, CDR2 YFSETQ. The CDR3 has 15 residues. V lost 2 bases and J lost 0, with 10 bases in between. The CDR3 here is CASSLRGTSTDTQYF. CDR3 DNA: TGCGCCAGCAGCTTAAGGGGTACTAGCACAGATACGCAGTATTTT.

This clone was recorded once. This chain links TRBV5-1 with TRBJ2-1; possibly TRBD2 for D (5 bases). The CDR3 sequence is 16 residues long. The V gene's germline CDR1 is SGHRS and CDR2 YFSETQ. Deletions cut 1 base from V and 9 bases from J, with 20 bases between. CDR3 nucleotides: TGCGCCAGCAGCTTGTCCGTAAGCGGCTTTGAAGGTGAGCAGTTCTTC. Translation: CASSLSVSGFEGEQFF.

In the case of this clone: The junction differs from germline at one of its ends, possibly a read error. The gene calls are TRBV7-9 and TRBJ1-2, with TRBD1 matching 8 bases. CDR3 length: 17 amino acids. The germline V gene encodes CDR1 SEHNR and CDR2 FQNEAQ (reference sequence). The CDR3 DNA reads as TGTTCCAGCAGCTCCCCGGGACAGGAAAACCTTTCGGGCGGCTACACCTTC. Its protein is CSSSSPGQENLSGGYTF.

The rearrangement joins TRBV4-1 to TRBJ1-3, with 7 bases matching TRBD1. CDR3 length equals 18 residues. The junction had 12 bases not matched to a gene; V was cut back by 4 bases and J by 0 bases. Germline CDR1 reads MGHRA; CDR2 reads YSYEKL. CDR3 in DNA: TGCGCCAGCAGCCGTAACGCGGGACAGCTGAGCTCTGGAAACACCATATATTTT. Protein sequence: CASSRNAGQLSSGNTIYF.

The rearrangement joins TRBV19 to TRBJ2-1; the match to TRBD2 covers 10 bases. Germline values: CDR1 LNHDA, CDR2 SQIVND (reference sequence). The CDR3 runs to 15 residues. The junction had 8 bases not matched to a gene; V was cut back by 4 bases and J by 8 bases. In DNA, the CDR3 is TGTGCCAGTAGTAACCAGCGGGAGGGCTCCGATGAGCAGTTCTTC. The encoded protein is CASSNQREGSDEQFF. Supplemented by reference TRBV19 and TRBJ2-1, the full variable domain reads DGGITQSPKYLFRKEGQNVTLSCEQNLNHDAMYWYRQDPGQGLRLIYYSQIVNDFQKGDIAEGYSVSREKKESFPLTVTSAQKNPTAFYLCASSNQREGSDEQFFGPGTRLTVL.